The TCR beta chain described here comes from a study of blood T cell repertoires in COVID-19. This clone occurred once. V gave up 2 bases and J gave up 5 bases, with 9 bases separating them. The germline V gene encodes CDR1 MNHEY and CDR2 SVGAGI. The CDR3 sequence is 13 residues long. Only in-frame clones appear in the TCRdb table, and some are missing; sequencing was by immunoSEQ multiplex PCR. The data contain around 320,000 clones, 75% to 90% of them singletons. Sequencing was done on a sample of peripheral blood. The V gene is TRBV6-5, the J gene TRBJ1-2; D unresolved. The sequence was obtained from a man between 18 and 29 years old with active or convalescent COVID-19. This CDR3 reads CASSYGPYYGYTF. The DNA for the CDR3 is TGTGCCAGCAGTTACGGCCCTTATTATGGCTACACCTTC.